Presented here are 5 T cell receptor beta chains from one specimen sequenced in a study of vaccination and CD4 T cells after COVID-19. Treatment of the sample: approximately nine-day PBMC culture with coronavirus spike peptide pools or control peptides (ViraFEST assay). The antigens for these receptors are not known. Scientists ran DNA taken from cultured CD4+ T cells through the Oncomine TCR Beta short-read assay for sequencing. MiXCR, run by TCRdb on the PCR reads, gives a single entry per CDR3 protein. The repertoire holds around 15,000 distinct CDR3 sequences, with around 50% as singletons. This sample comprised CD4+ T cells from blood, cultured in vitro, obtained before SARS-CoV-2 vaccination. These receptor sequences come from a human donor who had recovered from COVID-19.

The CDR3 DNA reads TGTGCCAGCAGTTTGTTGGGTAGCGGGAGCAACATTCAGTACTTC. It encodes CASSLLGSGSNIQYF. The gene calls are TRBV27 and TRBJ2-4, with 9 bases lining up with TRBD2. The CDR3 is 15 residues long. V lost 3 bases to trimming and J lost 7 bases; unmatched junction nucleotides: 7. The germline V gene encodes CDR1 MNHEY and CDR2 SMNVEV (reference sequence).

This clonotype came up a few times. V gene TRBV6-1 combines with J gene TRBJ1-2, with a tentative D call TRBD1 (6 bases). The CDR3 is made up of 15 amino acids. Germline loops: CDR1 MNHNS, CDR2 SASEGT. V was shortened by 6 bases and J by 1 base, with 15 bases between the two germline ends. The CDR3 DNA is TGTGCCAGCAGGGAGAGTGGGGGCTTTAACTATGGCTACACCTTC. Translation: CASRESGGFNYGYTF.

The V call is TRBV11-2, the J call TRBJ1-2; the D gene is possibly TRBD1 (5 bases). CDR1 is SGHAT, CDR2 FQNNGV, per germline. Deletions cut 4 bases from V and 0 bases from J, with 18 bases between. The CDR3 has 17 residues. The CDR3, as DNA: TGTGCCAGCAGCTCTGACCCCACGACAGCCGCTAACTATGGCTACACCTTC. Translated: CASSSDPTTAANYGYTF.

V and J are TRBV20-1 and TRBJ1-1, with TRBD1 matching over 7 bases. Germline V gives CDR1 DFQATT, CDR2 SNEGSKA (reference sequence). The trim removed 4 bases at V and 0 bases at J, leaving 5 bases unmatched. The CDR3 loop spans 14 amino acids. The CDR3 bases are TGCAGTGCTACCGGGGACAGAATGAACACTGAAGCTTTCTTT. This encodes CSATGDRMNTEAFF.

This sequence joins TRBV10-3 and TRBJ1-2; TRBD1 matches at 7 bases. Trimming took 1 base from V and 4 from J; bases not matched to a gene: 6. The CDR3 runs to 15 residues. The V gene's germline CDR1 is ENHRY and CDR2 SYGVKD. This CDR3 reads CAISEFDRASYGYTF. The CDR3 DNA follows: TGTGCCATCAGTGAGTTTGACAGGGCGAGCTATGGCTACACCTTC.